Below are 14 T cell receptor beta chains sequenced from a single sample in a study of PD-1 blockade in classical Hodgkin lymphoma. All trial patients relapsed after autologous stem cell transplantation. Measured with immunoSEQ multiplex PCR; TCRdb has only the in-frame clones, and not every one. This repertoire shows some 150,000 clones, approximately 80% found once; its top ten account for roughly 8.4%. The source was peripheral blood mononuclear cells (PBMCs), collected before the second cycle of nivolumab. Every receptor here comes from a human donor with classical Hodgkin lymphoma.

In DNA, the CDR3 is TGTGCCAGCAGCTTCACTAGCGGGGGACCGAGCTCCTACGAGCAGTACTTC. Translating gives CASSFTSGGPSSYEQYF. The rearrangement uses TRBV11-2 and TRBJ2-7; 11 nucleotides match TRBD2. Germline CDR1 is SGHAT and CDR2 is FQNNGV. The CDR3 runs to 17 residues. The ends lost 3 bases at V and 0 bases at J; junction bases unmatched: 7.

The genes are TRBV2 and TRBJ2-5; TRBD2 agrees at 15 bases. The J segment lost 5 bases and the V segment lost 7 bases, leaving 5 bases of the junction unmatched. The CDR3 spans 15 residues. Germline V gene sequence: CDR1 SNHLY, CDR2 FYNNEI. The CDR3 protein is CASNGLAGGEETQYF. CDR3 DNA: TGTGCCAGCAACGGACTAGCGGGGGGGGAGGAGACCCAGTACTTC.

The chain combines TRBV5-1 with TRBJ2-2; 11 nucleotides line up with TRBD2. Germline CDR1 is SGHRS and CDR2 is YFSETQ. Trimming at V came to 7 bases and at J to 4 bases, leaving 6 bases not matched to a gene. The CDR3 extends over 15 amino acids. CDR3 coding DNA: TGCGCCAGCGAACTAGCGGGGGCCGTCACCGGGGAGCTGTTTTTT. As protein: CASELAGAVTGELFF.

This chain uses TRBV11-1 with TRBJ2-3, with a possible D match to TRBD1 (6 bases). This CDR3 contains 14 residues. Germline V gene data show CDR1 as SGHAT and CDR2 as FQDESV (reference sequence). Trimming pared 5 bases from V and 0 bases from J, leaving 9 bases between. CDR3: CASSPQGSTDTQYF. The CDR3 coding sequence is TGTGCCAGCAGCCCCCAGGGGAGCACAGATACGCAGTATTTT.

The chain uses TRBV9 and TRBJ1-1, with TRBD1 as a possible D gene (6 bases). CDR1 SGDLS and CDR2 YYNGEE come from the germline V gene. V lost 3 bases and J lost 6, with 15 bases in between. This CDR3 region has 14 residues. The DNA for the CDR3 is TGTGCCAGCAGCGCTCACTTAACAGGGCCTGAAGCTTTCTTT. Protein product: CASSAHLTGPEAFF.

The CDR3 spells CASTNPLAGGSSYNEQFF. CDR3 in DNA: TGCGCCAGTACTAACCCTCTAGCGGGGGGGAGCTCCTACAATGAGCAGTTCTTC. This sequence joins TRBV5-1 and TRBJ2-1; 12 bases are a match to TRBD2. The CDR3 covers 18 residues. Trimming took 8 bases from V and 0 from J; bases not matched to a gene: 12. CDR1 is SGHRS, CDR2 YFSETQ, per germline.

The chain employs TRBV9 and TRBJ1-3; D not resolved. Germline values: CDR1 SGDLS, CDR2 YYNGEE. V lost 0 bases, J lost 0 bases, and 7 bases lay in between. The length of the CDR3 is 15 residues. CDR3 bases: TGTGCCAGCAGCGTAGGTCCGAGCTCTGGAAACACCATATATTTT. Translating gives CASSVGPSSGNTIYF.

This clone was counted only a few times. The V and J genes are TRBV30 and TRBJ2-1; maybe TRBD2 (6 bases). The V end lost 0 bases, the J end lost 10 bases, and 13 bases lay between the germline ends. The CDR3 consists of 13 residues. Germline-derived CDR1 and CDR2 are GTSNPN and SVGIG (reference sequence). The CDR3 here is CAWSVLGEDEQFF. DNA of the CDR3: TGTGCCTGGAGTGTGCTAGGGGAGGACGAGCAGTTCTTC. The full variable domain, its missing parts supplied by reference TRBV30 and TRBJ2-1, is SQTIHQWPATLVQPVGSPLSLECTVEGTSNPNLYWYRQAAGRGLQLLFYSVGIGQISSEVPQNLSASRPQDRQFILSSKKLLLSDSGFYLCAWSVLGEDEQFFGPGTRLTVL.

This chain uses TRBV21-1 with TRBJ1-1. TRBV21-1 is a known pseudogene. The CDR3 has 14 residues. CDR3 in DNA: TGTGCCAGCAGCTTGTCCGTGTGGGGACTTGAAGCTTTCTTT. It translates to CASSLSVWGLEAFF.

This clone was recorded a few times. V is TRBV18 and J is TRBJ2-7; D gene ambiguous. The CDR3 consists of 14 residues. Germline CDR1 is KGHSH and CDR2 is LQKENI. Deletions cut 0 bases from V and 0 bases from J, with 6 bases between. The CDR3 DNA reads as TGTGCCAGCTCACCACCGACGGGCTCCTACGAGCAGTACTTC. Translated: CASSPPTGSYEQYF. The whole variable domain, filled in from reference TRBV18 and TRBJ2-7, reads NAGVMQNPRHLVRRRGQEARLRCSPMKGHSHVYWYRQLPEEGLKFMVYLQKENIIDESGMPKERFSAEFPKEGPSILRIQQVVRGDSAAYFCASSPPTGSYEQYFGPGTRLTVT.

This chain connects TRBV6-6 to TRBJ1-2, with 7 bases that match TRBD1. The CDR3 has 14 amino acids. Germline-derived CDR1 and CDR2 are MNHNY and SVGAGI (reference sequence). Trimming cost V 8 bases and J 6 bases; bases outside gene matches: 12. Written as DNA, the CDR3 is TGTGCCAGCCGAGACGGCCCTACAGGGGATGGCTACACCTTC. This sequence encodes CASRDGPTGDGYTF.

The rearrangement uses TRBV6-6 and TRBJ2-3; unclear D gene. V dropped 6 bases and J dropped 0 bases, with 13 bases sitting between them. The CDR3 is 15 residues long. Germline V gene lookup returns CDR1 MNHNY and CDR2 SVGAGI (reference sequence). DNA of the CDR3: TGTGCCAGCAGCTACACGGTGTTGAGCACAGATACGCAGTATTTT. Its protein is CASSYTVLSTDTQYF.

This sequence joins TRBV7-9 and TRBJ1-1; weak D call: TRBD1 (5 bases). Looked up from germline, CDR1 is SEHNR and CDR2 is FQNEAQ (reference sequence). V shed 2 bases and J shed 4 bases, with 17 bases lying between them. The CDR3 is made up of 16 amino acids. The CDR3 region is CASSLLGTTSGTEAFF. The DNA of the CDR3 is TGTGCCAGCAGCTTATTGGGGACTACATCGGGCACTGAAGCTTTCTTT.

V is TRBV11-2 and J is TRBJ2-3; 13 positions agree with TRBD2. There are 17 residues in the CDR3. Per germline, CDR1 SGHAT and CDR2 FQNNGV. Trimming cost V 2 bases and J 3 bases; bases outside gene matches: 5. The CDR3 DNA reads as TGTGCCAGCAGCTTATTACTAGCGGGGGGGCCAACAGATACGCAGTATTTT. It specifies CASSLLLAGGPTDTQYF.